What follows are 4 T cell receptor beta chains derived from one specimen sequenced in a study of blood T cell repertoires in COVID-19. Using immunoSEQ multiplex PCR, the repertoire was profiled, and TCRdb retains in-frame clones only, with some absent. The sample contains about 78,000 clones, roughly 80% of which appear only once. The sample consisted of peripheral blood. The receptors were sampled from a man aged 55 to 70 with active or convalescent COVID-19.

This clone has more than one count but fewer than ten. The chain is built from TRBV24-1 and TRBJ2-1; 7 nucleotides line up with TRBD2. The CDR3 extends over 16 amino acids. CDR1 is KGHDR, CDR2 SFDVKD, per germline. V was clipped by 2 bases and J by 2 bases; unmatched bases: 5. CDR3 loop: CATSDSSLAAYNEQFF. As DNA, the CDR3 is TGTGCCACCAGTGATTCTTCCCTAGCGGCCTACAATGAGCAGTTCTTC.

The gene calls are TRBV7-2 and TRBJ2-5; the match to TRBD1 covers 7 bases. CDR3 length: 12 amino acids. J lost 9 bases, V lost 3 bases, and 4 bases had no gene match. Germline lookup yields CDR1 SGHTA and CDR2 FQGNSA. Here the CDR3 reads CASSLTGWAQYF. The CDR3 region has the DNA TGTGCCAGCAGCTTGACAGGGTGGGCCCAGTACTTC.

This clone was observed a single time. The chain links TRBV5-6 to TRBJ1-1; TRBD1 might be the D (5 bases). This CDR3 has 15 residues. V was shortened by 2 bases and J by 0 bases, with 11 bases between the two germline ends. Per germline, CDR1 SGHDT and CDR2 YYEEEE. CDR3 DNA: TGTGCCAGCAGCTTTCCCGACAGCTTGAACACTGAAGCTTTCTTT. Translated: CASSFPDSLNTEAFF.

The chain links TRBV14 to TRBJ1-2, with 8 nucleotides matching TRBD1. Germline trimming cut 1 base from V and 2 bases from J; bases unmatched to any gene: 3. This CDR3 comprises 15 residues. CDR1 is SGHDN, CDR2 FVKESK, per germline. CDR3 coding DNA: TGTGCCAGCAGCCAAGGGGGACAGGCAAACTATGGCTACACCTTC. Encoded protein: CASSQGGQANYGYTF.